This T cell receptor (beta chain) was recovered during a study of T-cell reconstitution after alpha-beta-depleted transplantation in children. The CDR3 has 14 residues. The junction had 4 bases not matched to a gene; V was cut back by 4 bases and J by 2 bases. Germline-derived CDR1 and CDR2 are SGHRS and YFSETQ. As it was prepared, the TCRbeta library received unique molecular identifiers. Using its own MiXCR run on the PCR reads, TCRdb lists one record per CDR3 protein. The top ten hold 3% to 3.5% of the sample, which has about 190,000 distinct CDR3 sequences, over 5.5% seen once. In this sample, this clonotype turned up many times.

This specimen was PBMCs from the stem cell graft donor, taken from the stem cell graft. The genes are TRBV5-1 and TRBJ2-7, with 9 bases lining up with TRBD1. This clonotype was sampled from a human donor who donated a stem cell graft to a child with Wiskott-Aldrich syndrome. The DNA for the CDR3 is TGCGCCAGCAGCCCAGGACAGGGGCCCTACGAGCAGTACTTC. Translated, it gives CASSPGQGPYEQYF. Together with reference TRBV5-1 and TRBJ2-7, the CDR3 gives the full variable domain: KAGVTQTPRYLIKTRGQQVTLSCSPISGHRSVSWYQQTPGQGLQFLFEYFSETQRNKGNFPGRFSGRQFSNSRSEMNVSTLELGDSALYLCASSPGQGPYEQYFGPGTRLTVT.